One and the same sample provided the 17 T cell receptor beta chains below, sequenced in a study of T cell responses to AZD1222 COVID-19 vaccine. Assay: immunoSEQ multiplex PCR; the TCRdb copy retains only in-frame clones and omits some. Among 130,000 or so clones listed, more than 80% were seen once. The source material was peripheral blood, sampled 28 days after the second dose of the MenACWY control vaccine. The receptors were gathered from an adult who received the MenACWY meningococcal vaccine as a control.

The chain has TRBV12-3 or TRBV12-4 and TRBJ1-2; 8 bases match TRBD1. The CDR3 spans 13 residues. After removal of 7 bases from V and 7 bases from J, the junction contained 8 bases not matched to a gene. CDR3 nucleotide sequence: TGTGCCAGCACCCCGGACAGGGCGTCTGGCTACACCTTC. This translates into CASTPDRASGYTF.

In DNA, the CDR3 is TGTGCCATCAGTGAGTCGGCTAGCGGGGGACTCACAGATACGCAGTATTTT. Its protein product is CAISESASGGLTDTQYF. This chain connects TRBV10-3 to TRBJ2-3; TRBD2 matches at 10 bases. Germline CDR1 ENHRY, CDR2 SYGVKD. J gave up 2 bases and V 0 bases, and 5 bases lay outside the gene matches. The CDR3 covers 17 residues.

The V and J genes are TRBV5-6 and TRBJ2-3; 9 bases fit TRBD2. Germline CDR1 and CDR2: SGHDT and YYEEEE. The CDR3 has 16 residues. V was pared by 3 bases and J by 4 bases, with 9 bases of the junction left unmatched. The CDR3 sequence: CASSSPPGLAADTQYF. CDR3 coding DNA: TGTGCCAGCAGCTCCCCACCGGGACTAGCCGCAGATACGCAGTATTTT.

The chain joins TRBV3-1 (or the pseudogene TRBV3-2) to TRBJ2-1, with D uncertain. The germline V gene encodes CDR1 LGHDT and CDR2 YNNKEL (reference sequence). The CDR3 has 13 amino acids. Trimming stripped 2 bases from V and 4 bases from J, with 6 bases between. The CDR3, as DNA: TGTGCCAGCAGCCAACTATCTTACAATGAGCAGTTCTTC. Its translation: CASSQLSYNEQFF.

The genes are TRBV15 and TRBJ2-6; D unresolved. V shed 0 bases and J shed 1 base, with 7 bases lying between them. The CDR3 spans 16 residues. Germline loops: CDR1 LNHNV, CDR2 YYDKDF (reference sequence). The CDR3 DNA reads as TGTGCCACCAGCAGAGAAGCAGCTTCTGGGGCCAACGTCCTGACTTTC. Translated, it gives CATSREAASGANVLTF.

The J gene is TRBJ2-5, the V gene TRBV3-1 (or the pseudogene TRBV3-2); a weak D match, TRBD1 (6 bases). The V gene lost 3 bases and the J gene lost 1 base, with 9 bases spanning the gap. There are 14 residues in the CDR3. Germline-derived CDR1 and CDR2 are LGHDT and YNNKEL (reference sequence). The CDR3 bases are TGTGCCAGCAGCCAGGGACACCTCCAAGAGACCCAGTACTTC. It encodes CASSQGHLQETQYF.

V is TRBV18 and J is TRBJ2-5; perhaps TRBD2 as D (6 bases). The CDR3 length is 15 residues. In germline, CDR1 is KGHSH, CDR2 LQKENI. With 0 bases removed from V and 5 bases from J, the gap between germline ends came to 13 bases. CDR3 nucleotides: TGTGCCAGCTCACCACCCCAGGGAGGTGTCGAGACCCAGTACTTC. This sequence encodes CASSPPQGGVETQYF.

The chain links TRBV6-2 or TRBV6-3 to TRBJ1-1; unclear D gene. Germline V gives CDR1 MNHEY, CDR2 SVGEGT. V lost 3 bases, J lost 10 bases, and 9 bases lay in between. This CDR3 is 11 amino acids long. CDR3 in amino acids: CASSYRVVAFF. As DNA, the CDR3 is TGTGCCAGCAGTTATCGGGTGGTAGCTTTCTTT.

The rearrangement links TRBV12-3 or TRBV12-4 to TRBJ2-3, with no clear D. Trimming left V 7 bases short and J 0 bases short, with 8 bases between. The CDR3 has 13 amino acids. For the CDR3, the DNA is TGTGCCAGCATTCTGGCTAGCACAGATACGCAGTATTTT. It specifies CASILASTDTQYF.

V usage is TRBV6-5 and J usage is TRBJ2-7, with 8 bases fitting TRBD1. The length of the CDR3 is 12 residues. The ends lost 6 bases at V and 6 bases at J; junction bases unmatched: 4. The germline CDR1 and CDR2 sequences are MNHEY and SVGAGI. This chain's CDR3 is CASRQGQGEQYF. In DNA, the CDR3 is TGTGCCAGCAGACAAGGACAGGGCGAGCAGTACTTC.

The chain is built from TRBV19 and TRBJ1-1; D is perhaps TRBD1 (6 bases). Germline-derived CDR1 and CDR2 are LNHDA and SQIVND (reference sequence). The CDR3 is 13 amino acids. V was clipped by 3 bases and J by 7 bases, with 12 bases between them. The CDR3 DNA reads as TGTGCCAGTAGTATTTCAGGGGATGGTGAAGCTTTCTTT. Translated, it gives CASSISGDGEAFF.

The chain combines TRBV10-3 with TRBJ1-5; weak D call: TRBD1 (5 bases). CDR3 length: 18 amino acids. The germline V gene has CDR1 ENHRY and CDR2 SYGVKD. Trimming stripped 6 bases from V and 1 base from J, with 22 bases between. CDR3 DNA sequence: TGTGCCATCAGCCGACGAGGTAGGGAAGGGGCAAGCAATCAGCCCCAGCATTTT. It codes for CAISRRGREGASNQPQHF.

This chain's CDR3 is CATSPTVAGFSTDTQYF. The CDR3 nucleotides are TGTGCCACCAGCCCTACCGTAGCGGGATTTAGCACAGATACGCAGTATTTT. This chain links TRBV24-1 with TRBJ2-3; 8 nucleotides match TRBD2. V lost 7 bases and J lost 0; bases outside the gene matches: 11. Germline V CDR1 and CDR2: KGHDR, SFDVKD. The length of the CDR3 is 17 residues.

The rearrangement uses TRBV5-4 and TRBJ2-1; tentative D call: TRBD2 (6 bases). CDR1 is SGHNT, CDR2 YYREEE, per germline (reference sequence). CDR3 length equals 16 residues. V was shortened by 0 bases and J by 5 bases, with 15 bases between the two germline ends. CDR3 in amino acids: CASSLGGGTINNEQFF. The CDR3 region has the DNA TGTGCCAGCAGCTTGGGAGGCGGGACGATTAACAATGAGCAGTTCTTC.

In its sample, this clone was seen a few times. The gene calls are TRBV19 and TRBJ1-6; D might be TRBD1 (5 bases). The germline V and J ends were trimmed by 3 bases and 11 bases, with 14 bases remaining between them. The length of the CDR3 is 14 residues. Germline loops: CDR1 LNHDA, CDR2 SQIVND (reference sequence). The DNA of the CDR3 is TGTGCCAGTAGTATCACCGGACACGGAGCACCCCTCCACTTT. This translates into CASSITGHGAPLHF. The variable domain in full, with the rest retrieved from reference TRBV19 and TRBJ1-6, is DGGITQSPKYLFRKEGQNVTLSCEQNLNHDAMYWYRQDPGQGLRLIYYSQIVNDFQKGDIAEGYSVSREKKESFPLTVTSAQKNPTAFYLCASSITGHGAPLHFGNGTRLTVT.

CDR3: CASSNLGQGNEQYF. The CDR3 DNA reads as TGTGCCAGTAGTAATTTGGGACAGGGGAACGAGCAGTACTTC. The J gene is TRBJ2-7, the V gene TRBV19, with TRBD1 matching 10 bases. Germline CDR1 and CDR2: LNHDA and SQIVND (reference sequence). The CDR3 contains 14 residues. The trim removed 4 bases at V and 5 bases at J, leaving 5 bases unmatched.

The rearrangement joins TRBV5-6 to TRBJ1-1, with D possibly being TRBD1 (5 bases). V was trimmed by 4 bases and J by 6 bases, leaving 16 bases between them. The CDR3 has 14 amino acids. Germline V CDR1 and CDR2: SGHDT, YYEEEE. CDR3 sequence reads: CASSPGPGTPEAFF. CDR3 bases: TGTGCCAGCAGCCCCGGCCCTGGGACCCCTGAAGCTTTCTTT.